Following are 26 T cell receptor beta chains from one sample sequenced in a study of blood T cells in healthy people across ages. Combining a sample-barcoded 5' primer with a J-beta primer mix, a second PCR ran for roughly 6 to 12 cycles. TCRdb re-called the 5' RACE reads with MiXCR, one entry per CDR3 protein. The sample records over 450,000 distinct CDR3 sequences, around 24% being singletons. The data were also submitted as part of a second study, on T cells of mothers and their children.

The sequenced sample consisted of blood. These receptors came from a boy aged 5-17 years in good health.

V is TRBV24-1 and J is TRBJ1-1, with D unclear. Germline CDR1 and CDR2: KGHDR and SFDVKD. Trimming removed 4 bases at V and 6 bases at J, with 8 bases between. This CDR3 comprises 12 residues. The CDR3 loop reads CATSDPRSEAFF. For the CDR3, the DNA is TGTGCCACCAGTGACCCCAGGTCTGAAGCTTTCTTT.

This clonotype showed up just a few times. This chain links TRBV2 with TRBJ1-5; possible D gene TRBD1, 6 bases. The V end was cut by 7 bases, the J end by 4 bases, with 17 bases between. CDR1 SNHLY and CDR2 FYNNEI come from the germline V gene. CDR3 length equals 15 residues. CDR3: CASTLNGGTNQPQHF. The CDR3 bases are TGTGCCAGCACTCTAAATGGAGGGACAAATCAGCCCCAGCATTTT. Full variable domain (missing parts from reference TRBV2 and TRBJ1-5): EPEVTQTPSHQVTQMGQEVILRCVPISNHLYFYWYRQILGQKVEFLVSFYNNEISEKSEIFDDQFSVERPDGSNFTLKIRSTKLEDSAMYFCASTLNGGTNQPQHFGDGTRLSIL.

The rearrangement joins TRBV7-8 to TRBJ2-1; 8 nucleotides line up with TRBD2. The length of the CDR3 is 16 residues. Unmatched junction bases numbered 6, after V lost 0 bases and J lost 5 bases. Germline V gives CDR1 SGHVS, CDR2 FQNEAQ. Here the CDR3 DNA reads TGTGCCAGCAGCTTAGCGCGGGGGGTCCTCGACAATGAGCAGTTCTTC. Amino acids: CASSLARGVLDNEQFF.

This chain links TRBV29-1 with TRBJ2-5; D remains ambiguous. Matching the DNA end better, TRBJ2-1 makes the J call doubtful. Germline CDR1 and CDR2: SQVTM and ANQGSEA. The CDR3 spans 14 residues. CDR3 residues: CSVEEGEGTNEQFF. CDR3 bases: TGCAGCGTTGAAGAGGGCGAAGGCACTAATGAGCAGTTCTTC.

The V call is TRBV12-3 or TRBV12-4, the J call TRBJ2-1; TRBD2 aligns across 9 bases. This CDR3 spans 15 amino acids. The ends lost 7 bases at V and 8 bases at J; junction bases unmatched: 12. CDR3 loop: CASKWAAGGLDEQFF. The CDR3 DNA reads TGTGCCAGCAAATGGGCCGCGGGAGGGTTGGATGAGCAGTTCTTC.

The CDR3 DNA reads TGCAGCGTTGAAGATCGGGCTAGGAAGCGAGAGACCCAGTACTTC. Translated, it gives CSVEDRARKRETQYF. The chain employs TRBV29-1 and TRBJ2-5, with D unclear. Germline V CDR1 and CDR2: SQVTM, ANQGSEA. Trimming stripped 0 bases from V and 4 bases from J, with 15 bases between. The CDR3 length is 15 residues.

The J gene is TRBJ2-3, the V gene TRBV6-1, with D tentatively TRBD1 (5 bases). Trimming shortened V by 9 bases and J by 5 bases, and 15 bases separated the two germline ends. CDR1 and CDR2 from the germline V gene are MNHNS and SASEGT. The CDR3 sequence is 13 residues long. The CDR3 DNA reads as TGTGCCAGTGTCAGGGTATTAGGAGATACGCAGTATTTT. Translated: CASVRVLGDTQYF.

The V gene is TRBV13, the J gene TRBJ2-3; D call uncertain. Germline values: CDR1 PRHDT, CDR2 FYEKMQ (reference sequence). Trimming shortened V by 5 bases and J by 2 bases, and 14 bases separated the two germline ends. CDR3 length equals 15 residues. The CDR3 DNA follows: TGTGCCAGCAGCCTACAGCCTCTTAACACAGATACGCAGTATTTT. Protein: CASSLQPLNTDTQYF.

The chain carries TRBV28 and TRBJ1-1; D remains ambiguous. Germline V lookup: CDR1 MDHEN, CDR2 SYDVKM. V was clipped by 5 bases and J by 1 base, with 14 bases between them. The CDR3 extends over 15 amino acids. For the CDR3, the DNA is TGTGCCAGCAGTCCCCATGGGCCTACGAACACTGAAGCTTTCTTT. Translating gives CASSPHGPTNTEAFF.

This clonotype appeared a few times. The genes are TRBV12-3 or TRBV12-4 and TRBJ2-7, with TRBD1 matching over 8 bases. After removal of 8 bases from V and 0 bases from J, the junction contained 9 bases not matched to a gene. There are 15 residues in the CDR3. CDR3: CASAFSGGASYEQYF. The CDR3, as DNA: TGTGCCAGCGCATTTTCAGGGGGCGCCTCCTACGAGCAGTACTTC.

The chain has TRBV10-3 and TRBJ2-5; either TRBD1 or TRBD2 may supply D (5 bases each). V gave up 4 bases and J gave up 5 bases, with 23 bases separating them. The germline V gene encodes CDR1 ENHRY and CDR2 SYGVKD. This CDR3 is 17 amino acids long. The CDR3 nucleotides read TGTGCCATCAGTGTTAGTTCTGGCAGGGCGACGGGGGAGACCCAGTACTTC. It is translated as CAISVSSGRATGETQYF.

This clonotype has only a few counts. The rearrangement links TRBV29-1 to TRBJ2-3; D gene uncertain. V dropped 3 bases and J dropped 3 bases, with 7 bases sitting between them. The CDR3 extends over 12 amino acids. Germline CDR1 is SQVTM and CDR2 is ANQGSEA. The CDR3 DNA sequence: TGCAGCGTTGATTGGCGAACAGATACGCAGTATTTT. It yields the protein CSVDWRTDTQYF.

In this sample, this clonotype turned up a few times. The genes are TRBV4-3 and TRBJ1-2, with D perhaps matching TRBD1 (5 bases). Per germline, CDR1 LGHNA and CDR2 YSLEER. This CDR3 region has 16 residues. Trimming removed 1 base from V and 2 bases from J, with 14 bases in between. In nucleotides, the CDR3 is TGCGCCAGCAGCCAAGGGGACCGAAGATTAAACTATGGCTACACCTTC. Its translation is CASSQGDRRLNYGYTF.

The gene calls are TRBV29-1 and TRBJ2-2; no reliable D call. The CDR3 covers 12 residues. V shed 4 bases and J shed 3 bases, with 6 bases lying between them. Germline CDR1 SQVTM, CDR2 ANQGSEA. CDR3 nucleotide sequence: TGCAGCGTTGCTCCAGACACCGGGGAGCTGTTTTTT. It yields the protein CSVAPDTGELFF.

The chain has TRBV6-1 and TRBJ1-4; D ambiguous. V lost 6 bases and J lost 4, with 6 bases in between. CDR1 and CDR2 from the germline V gene are MNHNS and SASEGT. This CDR3 comprises 12 residues. The CDR3 reads CASSRSNEKLFF. CDR3 DNA: TGTGCCAGCAGCAGGAGTAATGAAAAACTGTTTTTT.

The chain couples TRBV6-5 to TRBJ1-1; 8 nucleotides agree with TRBD1. CDR1 is MNHEY, CDR2 SVGAGI, per germline. CDR3 length equals 13 residues. V shed 6 bases, J shed 5 bases, and the junction held 5 bases outside the gene matches. The CDR3 region has the DNA TGTGCCAGCAGACAGACAGGGGCTACTGAAGCTTTCTTT. Protein sequence: CASRQTGATEAFF.

The V and J genes are TRBV4-3 and TRBJ1-2; D is uncertain. CDR1 LGHNA and CDR2 YSLEER come from the germline V gene. Trimming took 0 bases from V and 6 from J, leaving 8 bases between them. The CDR3 spans 13 residues. DNA for the CDR3: TGCGCCAGCAGCCAAGATAACGGGGATGGCTACACCTTC. Protein product: CASSQDNGDGYTF.

The chain is built from TRBV20-1 and TRBJ2-5; 7 nucleotides align to TRBD2. With the DNA end fitting TRBJ2-1 better, the J assignment may be wrong. Germline V lookup: CDR1 DFQATT, CDR2 SNEGSKA (reference sequence). The CDR3 has 15 residues. The CDR3 protein is CSARDRGRPYNEQFF. The CDR3 coding sequence is TGCAGTGCTAGAGATCGCGGGAGACCCTACAATGAGCAGTTCTTC.

This clonotype was seen a handful of times. The CDR3 reads CSVDPGLPIDTGELFF. Here the CDR3 DNA reads TGCAGCGTTGATCCGGGCCTCCCTATCGACACCGGGGAGCTGTTTTTT. V and J are TRBV29-1 and TRBJ2-2; D is unresolved. With 3 bases removed from V and 3 bases from J, the gap between germline ends came to 17 bases. The CDR3 loop spans 16 amino acids. CDR1 is SQVTM, CDR2 ANQGSEA, per germline.

This clonotype was recorded many times. This sequence joins TRBV10-3 and TRBJ1-1; possibly TRBD1 for D (6 bases). CDR1 and CDR2 (germline): ENHRY, SYGVKD. The V end was cut by 5 bases, the J end by 4 bases, with 8 bases between. There are 12 residues in the CDR3. The CDR3 DNA reads as TGTGCCATCAGTCAGGGGATCACTGAAGCTTTCTTT. This gives the protein CAISQGITEAFF.

At least ten counts were recorded for this clonotype. The genes are TRBV7-9 and TRBJ2-1; 9 bases match TRBD1. The CDR3 spans 15 residues. Germline values: CDR1 SEHNR, CDR2 FQNEAQ (reference sequence). The V and J ends lost 1 base and 4 bases, in that order; junction bases with no gene match: 2. CDR3 protein: CASSLGGQGYNEQFF. The CDR3 bases are TGTGCCAGCAGCTTAGGGGGACAGGGTTACAATGAGCAGTTCTTC. Full variable domain (outside the CDR3, taken from reference TRBV7-9 and TRBJ2-1): DTGVSQNPRHKITKRGQNVTFRCDPISEHNRLYWYRQTLGQGPEFLTYFQNEAQLEKSRLLSDRFSAERPKGSFSTLEIQRTEQGDSAMYLCASSLGGQGYNEQFFGPGTRLTVL.

The J gene is TRBJ2-7, the V gene TRBV28; TRBD1 aligns across 7 bases. Germline lookup yields CDR1 MDHEN and CDR2 SYDVKM. V shed 4 bases, J shed 3 bases, and the junction held 9 bases outside the gene matches. CDR3 length: 15 amino acids. This CDR3 is CASSSYRTGRYEQYF. Written as DNA, the CDR3 is TGTGCCAGCAGTTCATACAGGACAGGTCGCTACGAGCAGTACTTC.

The chain combines TRBV20-1 with TRBJ2-2; TRBD2 matches at 16 bases. CDR3 size: 19 residues. The trim removed 0 bases at V and 6 bases at J, leaving 10 bases unmatched. Germline lookup yields CDR1 DFQATT and CDR2 SNEGSKA (reference sequence). This chain's CDR3 is CSARERGLAGGPGPGELFF. CDR3 in DNA: TGCAGTGCTAGAGAGCGGGGACTAGCGGGAGGGCCGGGGCCCGGGGAGCTGTTTTTT.

This clonotype came up a few times. The chain joins TRBV6-2 or TRBV6-3 to TRBJ2-5; D gene unclear. CDR3 length: 14 residues. V was cut by 0 bases and J by 1 base, with 6 bases left in between. The germline V gene has CDR1 MNHEY and CDR2 SVGEGT. CDR3 nucleotide sequence: TGTGCCAGCAGTTACTCGCCCTTCCAAGAGACCCAGTACTTC. This codes for CASSYSPFQETQYF.

The chain carries TRBV7-9 and TRBJ1-3, with a tentative D call TRBD1 (6 bases). CDR1 SEHNR and CDR2 FQNEAQ come from the germline V gene (reference sequence). V lost 4 bases and J lost 0, with 13 bases in between. The CDR3 is 16 amino acids. CDR3 sequence reads: CASSSPDRSSGNTIYF. CDR3 bases: TGTGCCAGCAGCTCGCCTGACAGGAGCTCTGGAAACACCATATATTTT.

V and J are TRBV20-1 and TRBJ2-3, with no clear D. Trimming took 3 bases from V and 7 from J, leaving 8 bases between them. CDR1 DFQATT and CDR2 SNEGSKA come from the germline V gene (reference sequence). This CDR3 is built from 11 residues. CDR3 nucleotide sequence: TGCAGTGCTAGCTTGACGAATACGCAGTATTTT. Translation: CSASLTNTQYF.